The clone carrying this T cell receptor (beta chain) was counted between two and nine times. Its antigen is as yet unknown. TCRbeta library construction was performed incorporating unique molecular identifiers. MiXCR, run by TCRdb on the PCR reads, gives a single entry per CDR3 protein. The sample contains about 600,000 distinct CDR3 sequences, about 21% of which appear only once. Per germline, CDR1 MGHDK and CDR2 SYGVNS. V was clipped by 7 bases and J by 0 bases; unmatched bases: 4. This CDR3 region has 15 residues. This entry belongs to a study of T-cell reconstitution after alpha-beta-depleted transplantation in children. Study-level findings and limits: At the one-year point after transplant, T-cell counts and TCRbeta diversity were found to come mostly from T cells that had been newly produced. There were reportedly several hundred expanded graft clones from which alpha-beta T cells came about two months after transplant.

J is TRBJ2-2 and V is TRBV25-1; 8 bases fit TRBD2. The receptor comes from a boy in the first two years of life who had a stem cell transplant for acute myeloid leukemia, so the T cells may come from the graft donor. Sequenced material: PBMCs, mostly from graft donor cells, taken 360 days after TCRalphabeta/CD19-depleted stem cell transplant. The CDR3 loop is CASTGGPANTGELFF. The CDR3 coding sequence is TGTGCCAGCACGGGGGGGCCAGCGAACACCGGGGAGCTGTTTTTT.